This T cell receptor (beta chain) is from a study of shared clonotypes between healthy human individuals. Trimming cost V 6 bases and J 4 bases; bases outside gene matches: 8. The germline V gene encodes CDR1 KGHSH and CDR2 LQKENI. The CDR3 length is 14 residues. Here immunoSEQ multiplex PCR was the method, and the copy in TCRdb shows in-frame clones only, minus some. This sample carries millions of clones, 93% of them seen once, and the ten largest clones take about 0.39%. This clonotype originated in a young man in good health. Some clones in this sample may be carry-over from other donors' samples. The chain joins TRBV18 to TRBJ1-2; 7 nucleotides agree with TRBD1. Sequencing input: naive CD4+ T cells from PBMCs. Subset meaning: CD45RA+ positively selected. The CDR3 region has the DNA TGTGCCAGCTCCTGGGGGACAGAAAGCTATGGCTACACCTTC. Translation gives CASSWGTESYGYTF.